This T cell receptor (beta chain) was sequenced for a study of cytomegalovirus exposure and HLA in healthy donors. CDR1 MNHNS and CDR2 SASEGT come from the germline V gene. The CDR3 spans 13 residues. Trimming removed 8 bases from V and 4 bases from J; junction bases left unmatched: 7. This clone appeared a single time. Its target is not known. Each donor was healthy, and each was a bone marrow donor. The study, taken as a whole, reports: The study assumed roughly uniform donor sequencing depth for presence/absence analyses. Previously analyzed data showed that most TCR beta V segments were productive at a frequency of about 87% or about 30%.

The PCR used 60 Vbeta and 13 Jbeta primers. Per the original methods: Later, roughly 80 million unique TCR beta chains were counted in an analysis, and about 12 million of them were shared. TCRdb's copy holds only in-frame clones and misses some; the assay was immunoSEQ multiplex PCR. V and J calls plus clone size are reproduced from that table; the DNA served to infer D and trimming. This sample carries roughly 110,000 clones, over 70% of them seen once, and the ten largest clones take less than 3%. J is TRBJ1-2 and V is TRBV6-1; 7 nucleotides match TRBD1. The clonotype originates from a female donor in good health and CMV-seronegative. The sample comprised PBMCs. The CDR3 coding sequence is TGTGCCAGCCGAGGGGACAGCCGCTATGGCTACACCTTC. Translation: CASRGDSRYGYTF.